The clone carrying this T cell receptor (beta chain) was observed a handful of times. No antigen is known for it. This sample stems from a study of T-cell memory formation after mild COVID-19. Turning to the study itself: Among the donors, TCR clusters were largely specific to each donor. Notes on the study in general: Clones from the second wave (peaking day 37) had unconfirmed SARS-CoV-2 specificity. Clones that got smaller from day 15 to 85 had even CD4/CD8, while clones growing later tipped toward CD4+. Pre-infection memory showed some responding clones, and this suggested that cross-reactive memory joined.

The CDR3 covers 13 residues. Trimming left V 2 bases short and J 5 bases short, with 7 bases between. In germline, CDR1 is SGHTA, CDR2 FQGNSA. One entry per CDR3 protein results from TCRdb running MiXCR on the 5' RACE reads. The sample carries roughly 500,000 distinct CDR3 sequences, roughly 20% recorded once. Sequencing used PBMCs or a T cell subset sorted from them (not recorded which). J is TRBJ2-1 and V is TRBV7-2; D remains ambiguous. The sequence was obtained from an adult woman who had mild COVID-19 (a few samples of this study predate the infection). Cell type and time point are not known. CDR3 nucleotides: TGTGCCAGCAGCTTATCCTACGACAATGAGCAGTTCTTC. Translating gives CASSLSYDNEQFF.